This T cell receptor (beta chain) was obtained from a study of early T cells in non-severe SARS-CoV-2 infection. Study-level findings and limits: Matches to VDJdb favored anti-spike CD8 responses and missed private and CD4 specificities.

The protocol attached unique molecular identifiers to individual cDNA molecules. TCRdb independently ran MiXCR on the 5' RACE reads; one entry per CDR3 protein. The profile covers about 23,000 distinct CDR3 sequences, with about 5.3% appearing a single time and around 11% taken by the ten largest. This clonotype was counted at least ten times. Its matching antigen is unknown. Germline values: CDR1 KGHDR, CDR2 SFDVKD. The CDR3 spans 14 residues. Trimming cost V 4 bases and J 6 bases, with 13 bases left between them. The genes are TRBV24-1 and TRBJ2-3; maybe TRBD2 (5 bases). The receptor was derived from an adult who was a healthcare worker with PCR-confirmed SARS-CoV-2 infection or an uninfected control (not recorded which). The specimen sequenced was whole blood. The CDR3 nucleotides read TGTGCCACCAGTGACAGTCTAGCAAGGGATACGCAGTATTTT. Protein product: CATSDSLARDTQYF.